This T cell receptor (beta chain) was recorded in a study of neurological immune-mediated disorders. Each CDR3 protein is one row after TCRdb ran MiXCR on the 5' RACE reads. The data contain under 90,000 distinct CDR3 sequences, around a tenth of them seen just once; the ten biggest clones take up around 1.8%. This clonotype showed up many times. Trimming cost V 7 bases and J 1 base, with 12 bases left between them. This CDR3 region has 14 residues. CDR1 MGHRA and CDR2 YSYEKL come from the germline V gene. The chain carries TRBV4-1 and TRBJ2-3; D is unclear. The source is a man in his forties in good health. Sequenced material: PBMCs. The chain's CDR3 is CASKSTPGTDTQYF. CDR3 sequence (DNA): TGCGCCAGCAAAAGTACCCCCGGCACAGATACGCAGTATTTT.